This is a list of T cell receptor beta chains from one sample in a study of blood T cell repertoires in COVID-19. Using immunoSEQ multiplex PCR, the repertoire was profiled, and TCRdb retains in-frame clones only, with some absent. This sample has roughly 200,000 clones, with roughly 86% found just once. Sequenced sample: PBMCs or T cells enriched from blood (not recorded which). The receptors come from a woman in her thirties who had recovered from COVID-19. Both conserved end residues are part of each CDR3. D genes are given only for firm matches. Rows may omit the clone size; those that give it use once, few, many or a size class.

-	TRBV15	TRBJ2-5	TRBD2	CATSRDVAGGPGETQYF	TGTGCCACCAGCAGAGACGTAGCGGGAGGGCCGGGAGAGACCCAGTACTTC
-	TRBV18	TRBJ2-1	TRBD2	CASQTSAVYNEQFF	TGTGCCAGCCAGACTAGCGCGGTATACAATGAGCAGTTCTTC
-	TRBV7-9	TRBJ1-2	-	CASSLGREAYGYTF	TGTGCCAGCAGCTTGGGCAGGGAGGCCTATGGCTACACCTTC
-	TRBV7-2	TRBJ2-7	TRBD1	CASSLAGQGWHEQYF	TGTGCCAGCAGCTTAGCGGGACAGGGTTGGCACGAGCAGTACTTC
-	TRBV6-5	TRBJ1-2	TRBD1	CASSYTGQGASGYTF	TGTGCCAGCAGTTACACCGGACAGGGGGCGTCCGGCTACACCTTC
-	TRBV12-3/TRBV12-4	TRBJ1-2	TRBD1	CASTRDRDYGYTF	TGTGCCAGCACCCGGGACAGGGACTATGGCTACACCTTC
-	TRBV7-9	TRBJ2-1	-	CASSSPGLHEQFF	TGTGCCAGCAGCTCACCAGGGCTCCATGAGCAGTTCTTC
-	TRBV6-5	TRBJ2-2	-	CASSTGQNTGELFF	TGTGCCAGCAGTACTGGACAAAACACCGGGGAGCTGTTTTTT
-	TRBV4-1	TRBJ1-3	-	CASSPMDSFGNTIYF	TGCGCCAGCAGCCCGATGGACAGTTTTGGAAACACCATATATTTT
-	TRBV7-9	TRBJ1-1	-	CASTRTVPNTEAFF	TGTGCCAGCACCCGGACAGTTCCGAACACTGAAGCTTTCTTT
once	TRBV7-9	TRBJ2-7	TRBD2	CASSALGLGAYEQYF	TGTGCCAGCAGCGCCCTGGGACTAGGAGCCTACGAGCAGTACTTC
-	TRBV27	TRBJ2-1	-	CASSSQDRYNEQFF	TGTGCCAGCAGTTCGCAGGATCGTTACAATGAGCAGTTCTTC
-	TRBV13	TRBJ2-2	TRBD2	CASSTTGGVNTGELFF	TGTGCCAGCAGCACCACCGGGGGGGTGAACACCGGGGAGCTGTTTTTT
-	TRBV13	TRBJ2-4	TRBD1	CASSTRDRSNIQYF	TGTGCCAGCAGCACCCGGGACAGGTCAAACATTCAGTACTTC
-	TRBV23-1	TRBJ2-1	TRBD1	CASSQLDRDNEQFF	TGCGCCAGCAGTCAATTGGACAGGGACAATGAGCAGTTCTTC
-	TRBV9	TRBJ2-3	-	CASSDYYTDTQYF	TGTGCCAGCAGCGACTACTACACAGATACGCAGTATTTT
-	TRBV5-4	TRBJ2-1	-	CASSSRGYNEQFF	TGTGCCAGCAGCTCCCGGGGCTACAATGAGCAGTTCTTC
-	TRBV3-1/TRBV3-2	TRBJ1-6	TRBD1	CASSQNSGTGGSSPLHF	TGTGCCAGCAGCCAAAATTCCGGGACAGGGGGCAGTTCACCCCTCCACTTT
-	TRBV3-1/TRBV3-2	TRBJ2-1	TRBD2	CASSQGLATSFNEQFF	TGTGCCAGCAGCCAGGGACTAGCGACTTCATTCAATGAGCAGTTCTTC
-	TRBV7-2	TRBJ1-5	-	CASSVQYNQPQHF	TGTGCCAGCAGCGTACAGTACAATCAGCCCCAGCATTTT
few	TRBV7-9	TRBJ1-3	TRBD1	CASSQDRGSGNTIYF	TGTGCCAGCAGCCAGGACAGGGGCTCTGGAAACACCATATATTTT
-	TRBV2	TRBJ1-4	TRBD1	CASILQGAGEKLFF	TGTGCCAGCATCCTACAGGGGGCAGGTGAAAAACTGTTTTTT
-	TRBV11-2	TRBJ1-2	-	CASSLDRSDYGYTF	TGTGCCAGCAGCTTAGATCGGTCGGACTATGGCTACACCTTC
-	TRBV5-5	TRBJ2-1	-	CASLPPGENEQFF	TGTGCCAGCTTGCCCCCGGGGGAGAATGAGCAGTTCTTC
-	TRBV29-1	TRBJ1-1	TRBD1	CSVEFSGTGRLEAFF	TGCAGCGTTGAATTTAGCGGGACAGGGCGCCTCGAAGCTTTCTTT
-	TRBV3-1/TRBV3-2	TRBJ1-3	-	CASSQELSQAGNTIYF	TGTGCCAGCAGCCAGGAACTTTCACAGGCTGGAAACACCATATATTTT
-	TRBV28	TRBJ2-1	TRBD2	CASSPSLAGVSYEQFF	TGTGCCAGCAGTCCAAGCCTAGCGGGAGTGTCGTATGAGCAGTTCTTC
-	TRBV9	TRBJ2-7	-	CASSVDGYSYEQYF	TGTGCCAGCAGCGTAGACGGTTACTCCTACGAGCAGTACTTC
-	TRBV7-2	TRBJ2-7	TRBD2	CASSLARTGTSGIGRAYEQYF	TGTGCCAGCAGCTTAGCACGGACCGGGACTAGCGGGATAGGCCGGGCCTACGAGCAGTACTTC
once	TRBV18	TRBJ1-2	TRBD1	CASSPFAIRDRGLSGYTF	TGTGCCAGCTCACCCTTCGCAATCCGGGACAGGGGGCTAAGCGGCTACACCTTC
-	TRBV11-2	TRBJ1-3	TRBD1	CASSKRTGTTSGNTIYF	TGTGCCAGCAGCAAACGGACAGGTACTACCTCTGGAAACACCATATATTTT
-	TRBV3-1/TRBV3-2	TRBJ1-1	TRBD1	CASSHRDRVSEAFF	TGTGCCAGCAGCCACCGGGACAGGGTATCTGAAGCTTTCTTT
-	TRBV12-3/TRBV12-4	TRBJ1-5	-	CASSLGAAPQHF	TGTGCCAGCAGTTTAGGGGCCGCGCCCCAGCATTTT
-	TRBV5-1	TRBJ1-3	-	CASSLDPTGFLSGNTIYF	TGCGCCAGCAGCTTGGACCCAACAGGGTTTTTATCTGGAAACACCATATATTTT
once	TRBV28	TRBJ1-6	-	CAVPGISDNSPLHF	TGTGCCGTACCCGGGATCTCGGATAATTCACCCCTCCACTTT
-	TRBV5-1	TRBJ2-7	TRBD2	CASSPRLAGAYEQYF	TGCGCCAGCAGCCCGAGACTAGCGGGCGCCTACGAGCAGTACTTC
-	TRBV29-1	TRBJ1-5	TRBD1	CSVLLGQGEIYGQPQHF	TGCAGCGTTTTGCTCGGACAGGGAGAAATTTATGGCCAGCCCCAGCATTTT
-	TRBV19	TRBJ2-5	TRBD2	CASSVTSRETQYF	TGTGCCAGTAGTGTGACTAGCAGGGAGACCCAGTACTTC
-	TRBV25-1	TRBJ2-5	TRBD1	CASSEPLDRDVETQYF	TGTGCCAGCAGTGAACCCCTCGACAGGGACGTGGAGACCCAGTACTTC
-	TRBV15	TRBJ2-7	TRBD2	CATSRDRAGGPREQYF	TGTGCCACCAGCAGAGATCGAGCGGGAGGGCCTCGGGAGCAGTACTTC
-	TRBV27	TRBJ2-7	TRBD1	CASSDGTADYEQYF	TGTGCCAGCAGCGACGGGACAGCAGACTACGAGCAGTACTTC
once	TRBV6-6	TRBJ1-5	-	CASRLTGLPNQPQHF	TGTGCCAGCAGGCTCACAGGGCTCCCCAACCAGCCCCAGCATTTT
-	TRBV7-9	TRBJ2-5	TRBD2	CASSLGGVASGAYQETQYF	TGTGCCAGCAGCTTAGGCGGCGTGGCTAGCGGGGCGTACCAAGAGACCCAGTACTTC
-	TRBV6-1	TRBJ2-7	TRBD1	CASSEALQVGDRGKQYF	TGTGCCAGCAGTGAAGCGCTTCAAGTAGGAGACAGGGGAAAGCAGTACTTC
-	TRBV5-4	TRBJ1-1	-	CASTTGSLRDTEAFF	TGTGCCAGCACCACAGGGTCGTTACGGGACACTGAAGCTTTCTTT
-	TRBV4-2	TRBJ1-5	-	CASSQGQISVDQPQHF	TGTGCCAGCAGCCAAGGACAGATAAGCGTGGATCAGCCCCAGCATTTT
-	TRBV7-3	TRBJ2-1	-	CASSSESGTGNNEQFF	TGTGCCAGCAGCTCCGAGTCCGGGACTGGAAACAATGAGCAGTTCTTC
many	TRBV30	TRBJ2-2	TRBD1	CAWRRTGTTGELFF	TGTGCCTGGAGGAGGACAGGGACGACCGGGGAGCTGTTTTTT
-	TRBV2	TRBJ2-1	TRBD2	CASKGTSGSVYEQFF	TGTGCCAGCAAGGGGACTAGCGGGAGTGTCTATGAGCAGTTCTTC
-	TRBV7-8	TRBJ1-1	-	CASSDRKDTNTEAFF	TGTGCCAGCAGCGACAGGAAAGATACGAACACTGAAGCTTTCTTT
-	TRBV7-3	TRBJ2-1	TRBD2	CASSPRGGRAKHEQFF	TGTGCCAGCTCCCCCCGGGGTGGGAGGGCCAAACATGAGCAGTTCTTC
few	TRBV27	TRBJ1-3	-	CASRPDRAPNSGNTIYF	TGTGCCAGCAGACCGGACAGAGCCCCTAACTCTGGAAACACCATATATTTT
many	TRBV6-2/TRBV6-3	TRBJ2-1	-	CASSYGGGGYNEQFF	TGTGCCAGCAGTTACGGGGGAGGGGGCTACAATGAGCAGTTCTTC
-	TRBV18	TRBJ2-1	TRBD1	CASSPTIPGGCVNEQFF	TGTGCCAGCTCACCGACAATACCAGGGGGTTGCGTCAATGAGCAGTTCTTC
-	TRBV5-6	TRBJ2-2	TRBD2	CASSLTAGTIPGELFF	TGTGCCAGCAGCTTGACGGCGGGGACTATCCCCGGGGAGCTGTTTTTT